This T cell receptor beta chain emerged from a study of blood T cell repertoires in COVID-19 (dated by TCRdb to 2018 to 2020). As for the study more broadly: Samples covering the acute and convalescent phases of COVID-19 were provided by collaborators in the United States, Italy and Spain. The sample metadata nearly always contained a de-identified subject ID, COVID-19 status, age in years and sex. Subjects who had been exposed to COVID-19, were actively infected with it, or had recovered from it provided the deeply sampled blood TCRbeta repertoires that made up the dataset. The material from the prospective study consisted of cDNA or gDNA derived from T cells, B-cell-depleted T cells, or PBMCs. Where available, HLA class I and class II types were taken from metadata supplied by the sample provider and were not determined by assay-based typing. The samples were drawn from two sources: the first 160 participants of the ongoing ImmuneRACE study, and 950 to 1,500 subjects contributed by 6 global collaborators. The repertoires were made available in a free public database intended to serve as a resource for research on the immune response to SARS-CoV-2. Broad study findings and their caveats: The amount of clinical and demographic metadata varied by source and participant and was provided uncurated.

TCRbeta CDR3 regions were amplified from genomic DNA by means of the immunoSEQ Assay, a bias-controlled multiplex PCR. From the authors' description of their analysis: The number of nucleated cells in each sample was estimated from the amplification of reference gene primers within the assay. To quantify the absolute abundance of each unique TCRbeta CDR3 rearrangement, sequence reads were collapsed and filtered. For each sample, productive Simpson clonality was calculated as the square root of Simpson's diversity index across productive rearrangements. What TCRdb holds here is the immuneACCESS table cut down to in-frame rearrangements. Part of the clones is not present; checked against another copy, under half of the missing clones reflect an unresolved V gene, and the others are unexplained. V and J calls and clone size come straight from that table; D and trimming were deduced from the DNA. Across this sample there are approximately 170,000 clones, with roughly 84% seen only once. The ten most abundant clones make up roughly 1.1% of the sample.

Counted from cysteine to phenylalanine, this CDR3 has 13 amino acids. Only CDR3 DNA is held: 39 bases, read in frame from base 1. Looking up the germline V gene yields CDR1 SGDLS and CDR2 YYNGEE. The germline ends are 8 bases apart after V is trimmed by 4 bases and J by 1 base. To note about this clone: Its antigen target is currently unknown. No clone much larger than this one lies a single base away; base qualities are absent.

Samples from volunteer blood donors who had recovered from COVID-19 were contributed by a second Seattle source. Whole blood was collected in K2EDTA tubes by collaborating institutions according to the institutions' own protocols. For TCRbeta analysis, collaborator samples were shipped as frozen whole blood, as isolated PBMCs, or as DNA extracted from either sample type. Input material: peripheral blood. This receptor was identified in a man between 60 and 75 years old who had recovered from COVID-19. The chain couples TRBV9 to TRBJ2-5; TRBD1 is possibly the D segment (6 matching bases). The CDR3 reads CASSQGGQETQYF. The nucleotides read TGTGCCAGCAGCCAAGGGGGCCAAGAGACCCAGTACTTC.